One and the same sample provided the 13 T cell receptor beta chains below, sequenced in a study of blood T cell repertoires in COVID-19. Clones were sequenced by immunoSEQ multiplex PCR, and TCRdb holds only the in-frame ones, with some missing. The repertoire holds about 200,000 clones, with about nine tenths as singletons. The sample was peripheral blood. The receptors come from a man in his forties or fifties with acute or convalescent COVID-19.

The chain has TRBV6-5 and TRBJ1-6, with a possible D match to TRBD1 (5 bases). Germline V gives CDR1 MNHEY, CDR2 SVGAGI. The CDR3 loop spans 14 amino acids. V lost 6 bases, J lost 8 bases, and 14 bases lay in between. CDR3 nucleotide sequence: TGTGCCAGCAGGAATGAAATGGGGCATTCACCCCTCCACTTT. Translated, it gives CASRNEMGHSPLHF.

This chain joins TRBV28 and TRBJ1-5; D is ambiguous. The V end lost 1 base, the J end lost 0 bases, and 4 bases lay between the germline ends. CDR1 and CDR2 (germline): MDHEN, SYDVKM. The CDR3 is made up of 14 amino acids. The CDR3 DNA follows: TGTGCCAGCAGTTTATCCTATAGCAATCAGCCCCAGCATTTT. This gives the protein CASSLSYSNQPQHF.

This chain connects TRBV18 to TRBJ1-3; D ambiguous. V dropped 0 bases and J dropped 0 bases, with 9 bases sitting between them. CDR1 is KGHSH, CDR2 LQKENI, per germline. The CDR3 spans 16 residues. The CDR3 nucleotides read TGTGCCAGCTCACCACCGGGCACTAGCTCTGGAAACACCATATATTTT. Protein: CASSPPGTSSGNTIYF.

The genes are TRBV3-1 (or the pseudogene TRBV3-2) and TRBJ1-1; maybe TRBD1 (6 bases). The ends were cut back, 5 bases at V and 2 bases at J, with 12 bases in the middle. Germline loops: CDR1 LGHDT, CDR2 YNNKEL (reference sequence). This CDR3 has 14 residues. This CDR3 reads CASSSQGSNTEAFF. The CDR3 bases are TGTGCCAGCAGCTCTCAGGGGAGCAACACTGAAGCTTTCTTT.

The CDR3 nucleotides are TGTGCCAGCTCCTCCCAGGGGGACCCGAACACTGAAGCTTTCTTT. Its protein is CASSSQGDPNTEAFF. V and J are TRBV18 and TRBJ1-1, with TRBD1 matching 7 bases. The germline CDR1 and CDR2 sequences are KGHSH and LQKENI. The CDR3 runs to 15 residues. V shed 6 bases and J 1 base; nucleotides not matched to a gene: 8.

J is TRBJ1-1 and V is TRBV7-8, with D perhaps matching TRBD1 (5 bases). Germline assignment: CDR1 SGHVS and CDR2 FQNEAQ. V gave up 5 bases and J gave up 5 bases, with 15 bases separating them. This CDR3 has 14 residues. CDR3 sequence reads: CASSQRGAGTEAFF. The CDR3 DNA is TGTGCCAGCAGCCAGAGAGGGGCGGGGACTGAAGCTTTCTTT.

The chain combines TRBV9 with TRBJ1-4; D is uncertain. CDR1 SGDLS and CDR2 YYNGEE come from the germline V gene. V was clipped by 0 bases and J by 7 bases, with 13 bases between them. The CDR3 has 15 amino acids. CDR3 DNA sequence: TGTGCCAGCAGCGTAGGAACAGATGCTTTTGAAAAACTGTTTTTT. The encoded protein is CASSVGTDAFEKLFF. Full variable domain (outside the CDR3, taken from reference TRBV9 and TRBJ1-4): DSGVTQTPKHLITATGQRVTLRCSPRSGDLSVYWYQQSLDQGLQFLIQYYNGEERAKGNILERFSAQQFPDLHSELNLSSLELGDSALYFCASSVGTDAFEKLFFGSGTQLSVL.

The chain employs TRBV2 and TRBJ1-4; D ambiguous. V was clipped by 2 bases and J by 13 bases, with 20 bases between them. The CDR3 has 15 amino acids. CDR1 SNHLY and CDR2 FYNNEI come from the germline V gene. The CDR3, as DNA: TGTGCCAGCAGTGAACAACCTACCCTTCCGGGAGGACTGTTTTTT. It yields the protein CASSEQPTLPGGLFF.

CDR3 coding DNA: TGTGCCAGCAGAAGGGACATCGGCTATGGCTACACCTTC. Its protein product is CASRRDIGYGYTF. The V call is TRBV6-5, the J call TRBJ1-2; D might be TRBD1 (6 bases). Per germline, CDR1 MNHEY and CDR2 SVGAGI. Trimming left V 6 bases short and J 4 bases short, with 12 bases between. CDR3 length: 13 residues.

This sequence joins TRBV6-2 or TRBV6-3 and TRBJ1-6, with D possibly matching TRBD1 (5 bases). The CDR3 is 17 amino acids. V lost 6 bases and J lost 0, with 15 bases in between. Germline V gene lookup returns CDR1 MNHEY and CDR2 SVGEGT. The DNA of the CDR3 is TGTGCCAGCAGCCGCCTGGGGGGGACCTCCTATAATTCACCCCTCCACTTT. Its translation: CASSRLGGTSYNSPLHF.

DNA for the CDR3: TGTGCCAGCAGAGCAGTGGGGACATCTAATCAGCCCCAGCATTTT. This codes for CASRAVGTSNQPQHF. The chain uses TRBV6-5 and TRBJ1-5; weak D call: TRBD1 (6 bases). Trimming cost V 6 bases and J 4 bases, with 16 bases left between them. The CDR3 sequence is 15 residues long. From germline, CDR1 is MNHEY and CDR2 SVGAGI.

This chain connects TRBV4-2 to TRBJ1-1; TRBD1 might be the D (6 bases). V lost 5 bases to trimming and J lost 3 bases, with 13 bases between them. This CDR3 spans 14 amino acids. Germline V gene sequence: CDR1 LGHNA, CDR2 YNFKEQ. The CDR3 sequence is CASSSAGAYTEAFF. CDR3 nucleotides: TGTGCCAGCAGCTCGGCGGGGGCCTACACTGAAGCTTTCTTT.

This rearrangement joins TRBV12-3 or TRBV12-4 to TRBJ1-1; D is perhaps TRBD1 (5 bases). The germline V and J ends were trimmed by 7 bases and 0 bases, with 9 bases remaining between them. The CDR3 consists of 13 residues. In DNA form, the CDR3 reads TGTGCCAGCACCCTAGGGGTGAACACTGAAGCTTTCTTT. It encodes CASTLGVNTEAFF.